This paragraph covers one T cell receptor beta chain sequence. Its antigen is unknown. Per germline, CDR1 LGHNA and CDR2 YNFKEQ. V dropped 5 bases and J dropped 7; count of bases not matched to a gene: 5. The CDR3 is made up of 13 amino acids. These data are taken from a study of CD8+ T cells in alopecia areata. Study-wide results and caveats: Clonality was higher in lesional than normal scalp, especially in alopecia totalis/universalis.

Following extraction, RNA underwent reverse transcription to cDNA, which served as the sequencing template. TCRdb keeps only in-frame clones here, not all; method: immunoSEQ multiplex PCR. This table holds a few hundred thousand clones, 65% to 70% found once. This receptor was taken from a human donor with alopecia areata. This chain links TRBV4-2 with TRBJ2-1, with TRBD2 identical over 7 bases. The source material was CD4+ T cells sorted from blood, sampled at week 0. The CDR3 DNA reads TGTGCCAGCAGCGAAAGGGAGGGGAATGAGCAGTTCTTC. Its translation: CASSEREGNEQFF.